The TCR beta chain described here comes from a study of T-cell reconstitution after alpha-beta-depleted transplantation in children. The germline V gene encodes CDR1 LGHNA and CDR2 YNFKEQ. This CDR3 region has 16 residues. The V gene end was trimmed by 0 bases and the J gene end by 8 bases; junction bases not matched to a gene: 8. This clonotype was picked up many times. Unique molecular identifiers were built into the TCRbeta library. Via MiXCR, TCRdb re-called the PCR reads, giving one row per CDR3 protein. The sample lists hundreds of thousands of distinct CDR3 sequences; over 9% were seen once. Sequencing was performed on PBMCs, taken before TCRalphabeta/CD19-depleted stem cell transplant. This receptor was taken from a boy in the first two years of life with acute myeloid leukemia, due to receive a stem cell transplant. The chain is built from TRBV4-2 and TRBJ2-4; 9 bases are shared with TRBD1. The CDR3 DNA follows: TGTGCCAGCAGCCAAGAAGGACAGGGGATAGCGTACATTCAGTACTTC. Residues: CASSQEGQGIAYIQYF.